The rows below give T cell receptor beta chains drawn from one sample of a study of blood T cell repertoires in COVID-19. Clones were read by immunoSEQ multiplex PCR, and TCRdb kept only the in-frame ones, dropping some. The top ten clones hold roughly 9.7% of a sample with approximately 200,000 clones, 75% to 90% of them seen once. The material sequenced was peripheral blood. The receptors were sampled from a human donor with active or convalescent COVID-19. The donor label of this sample is uncertain. CDR3s include the opening cysteine and the closing phenylalanine or tryptophan.

TRBV2,TRBJ1-2,CATRWTGLNYGYTF
TRBV12-5,TRBJ1-6,CASAQEDNSPLHF
TRBV28,TRBJ2-7,CASRAGTGNEQYF
TRBV25-1,TRBJ2-1,CASSSLGQGKNEQFF
TRBV5-1,TRBJ1-4,CASSFGGGQRTEKLFF
TRBV6-2/TRBV6-3,TRBJ1-1,CASSYSFRGMNTEAFF
TRBV18,TRBJ1-2,CASSPAGTDNYGYTF
TRBV13,TRBJ2-3,CASSERTSGTDTQYF
TRBV11-2,TRBJ2-7,CASSLESGAEQYF
TRBV9,TRBJ2-1,CASSVESGPYNEQFF
TRBV3-1/TRBV3-2,TRBJ2-1,CASSYVTGGANEQFF
TRBV28,TRBJ1-5,CASSTSRQPQHF
TRBV24-1,TRBJ2-7,CATSDSTSGSLRAQYF
TRBV2,TRBJ2-7,CASSEWQVGPYEQYF
TRBV10-3,TRBJ1-1,CAISEGQGNTEAFF
TRBV5-1,TRBJ2-2,CASSLARQGAAGELFF
TRBV2,TRBJ2-3,CASSETGASTDTQYF
TRBV21-1,TRBJ2-7,CASSKVLGRGATGSAYEQYF
TRBV7-3,TRBJ1-3,CASSLTGGRSGNTIYF
TRBV12-5,TRBJ2-1,CASGFQTGGVMAGGPYNEQFF
TRBV28,TRBJ1-1,CASTPAFTGQGYNTEAFF
TRBV7-2,TRBJ1-2,CASSSSYETGSFLLGYTF
TRBV9,TRBJ2-1,CASSGVGAYNEQFF
TRBV2,TRBJ2-7,CASSAIAVEQYF
TRBV29-1,TRBJ1-6,CSAGAGTGNNSPLHF
TRBV7-2,TRBJ1-2,CASSHRQVAGHYGYTF
TRBV5-1,TRBJ1-1,CASSLFQGSTEAFF
TRBV28,TRBJ2-5,CASSYEQRGDQETQYF
TRBV7-9,TRBJ2-7,CASSLGAGGGEQYF
TRBV7-2,TRBJ1-2,CASSQGGDRTGYGYTF
TRBV7-9,TRBJ1-1,CASRNSWVAEAFF
TRBV6-5,TRBJ1-2,CASSSGGRNGYTF
TRBV28,TRBJ1-2,CASSLENGYTF
TRBV3-1/TRBV3-2,TRBJ2-1,CASSRTGDEQFF
TRBV6-5,TRBJ2-7,CASNPLRGSSYEQYF
TRBV28,TRBJ1-4,CASSPHRTGGWEGEKLFF
TRBV2,TRBJ1-4,CASSDLRGDNEKLFF
TRBV25-1,TRBJ1-3,CASSMESRDTIYF
TRBV28,TRBJ1-5,CASSLPHVKDYYSNQPQHF
TRBV19,TRBJ2-1,CASRLAGEGYEQFF
TRBV9,TRBJ2-1,CASSVGGSYNEQFF
TRBV11-2,TRBJ1-1,CASSLTGKTEAFF
TRBV18,TRBJ2-3,CASSLAAQARTDTQYF
TRBV7-9,TRBJ1-2,CASSLQETGPSLAGYTF